A selection of T cell receptor beta chains follows, all from one sample in a study of T cells in Graves' hyperthyroidism and ophthalmopathy. TCRdb independently ran MiXCR on the multiplex PCR reads; one entry per CDR3 protein. The profile shows 500,000 to 600,000 distinct CDR3 sequences, under 60% of them singletons. The specimen was peripheral blood or thyroid tissue (not recorded which). These receptors originate from an adult woman with Graves' disease, either hyperthyroidism or ophthalmopathy (not recorded which). Each CDR3 is given with its conserved first and last residue. Fields, in order: D gene, clone size, J gene, V gene, CDR3 DNA, CDR3 protein. A D gene is named only where the DNA matches it firmly. Rows give clone size only sometimes, using once, few, many, or a class for an expanded clone.

d_gene: NA
abundance: NA
j_gene: TRBJ2-5
v_gene: TRBV7-2
CDR3nt: TGTGCCAGCAGCTTAGTCCGTGGGAATGAAGAGACCCAGTACTTC
CDR3aa: CASSLVRGNEETQYF

d_gene: TRBD2
abundance: NA
j_gene: TRBJ2-2
v_gene: TRBV5-1
CDR3nt: TGCGCCAGCAGGTCAGGTGCTAGCGGCGCCTCGAACACCGGGGAGCTGTTTTTT
CDR3aa: CASRSGASGASNTGELFF

d_gene: NA
abundance: NA
j_gene: TRBJ1-1
v_gene: TRBV7-9
CDR3nt: TGTGCCAGCAGCTTCCCGCCGGGTCCAAGCTCCGCTTTCTTT
CDR3aa: CASSFPPGPSSAFF

d_gene: TRBD1
abundance: many
j_gene: TRBJ1-5
v_gene: TRBV4-1
CDR3nt: TGCGCCAGCAGCCAATTAAATCGTGTACAGGGGAATCAGCCCCAGCATTTT
CDR3aa: CASSQLNRVQGNQPQHF

d_gene: NA
abundance: many
j_gene: TRBJ2-7
v_gene: TRBV10-3
CDR3nt: TGTGCCATCAGTGATATTCGGACTCCATCCTACGAGCAGTACTTC
CDR3aa: CAISDIRTPSYEQYF

d_gene: NA
abundance: many
j_gene: TRBJ2-7
v_gene: TRBV10-1
CDR3nt: TGCGCCAGCAGTGAAGGTCCCGCCTACGAGCAGTACTTC
CDR3aa: CASSEGPAYEQYF

d_gene: TRBD1
abundance: many
j_gene: TRBJ1-2
v_gene: TRBV7-2
CDR3nt: TGTGCCAGCACCTTTAGGCCCCAGGGGGAGTATGGCTACACCTTC
CDR3aa: CASTFRPQGEYGYTF

d_gene: TRBD1
abundance: many
j_gene: TRBJ1-6
v_gene: TRBV20-1
CDR3nt: TGCAGTGCTAGCTGGACAGGGGGAAATTCACCCCTCCACTTT
CDR3aa: CSASWTGGNSPLHF

d_gene: TRBD1
abundance: many
j_gene: TRBJ1-3
v_gene: TRBV7-8
CDR3nt: TGTGCCAGCAGCCTTCGGACAGGGAGGTCAGGAAACACCATATATTTT
CDR3aa: CASSLRTGRSGNTIYF

d_gene: TRBD2
abundance: many
j_gene: TRBJ2-7
v_gene: TRBV20-1
CDR3nt: TGCAGTGCTAGAGCACTAGCGGGAGAGGCAAACGAGCAGTACTTC
CDR3aa: CSARALAGEANEQYF

d_gene: NA
abundance: many
j_gene: TRBJ2-2
v_gene: TRBV12-3/TRBV12-4
CDR3nt: TGTGCCAGCAGCCACTCTAGCTTCCTGAACACCGGGGAGCTGTTTTTT
CDR3aa: CASSHSSFLNTGELFF

d_gene: TRBD1
abundance: NA
j_gene: TRBJ1-1
v_gene: TRBV29-1
CDR3nt: TGCAGCGGCGGCCTCGGACAGGGATACACTGAAGCTTTCTTT
CDR3aa: CSGGLGQGYTEAFF

d_gene: NA
abundance: NA
j_gene: TRBJ1-5
v_gene: TRBV7-8
CDR3nt: TGTGCCAGCAGCTTAGACAGGGAACAAGGGCCCCAGCATTTT
CDR3aa: CASSLDREQGPQHF

d_gene: NA
abundance: many
j_gene: TRBJ1-4
v_gene: TRBV10-3
CDR3nt: TGTGCCATCAGTGAGTGGCAGGGTAATGAAAAACTGTTTTTT
CDR3aa: CAISEWQGNEKLFF

d_gene: NA
abundance: NA
j_gene: TRBJ1-1
v_gene: TRBV24-1
CDR3nt: TGTGCCACCAGTCGCAGCGACGTCTCTGAAGCTTTCTTT
CDR3aa: CATSRSDVSEAFF

d_gene: NA
abundance: many
j_gene: TRBJ1-5
v_gene: TRBV6-5
CDR3nt: TGTGCCAGCAGTCCCCAAGGAGGGCGCAGCAATCAGCCCCAGCATTTT
CDR3aa: CASSPQGGRSNQPQHF

d_gene: NA
abundance: few
j_gene: TRBJ2-7
v_gene: TRBV30
CDR3nt: TGTGCCTGGAGTGTACCGGGGGCATCCTACGAGCAGTACTTC
CDR3aa: CAWSVPGASYEQYF

d_gene: NA
abundance: NA
j_gene: TRBJ2-7
v_gene: TRBV4-2
CDR3nt: TGTGCCAGCAGCCAAGATCGCGGCAACGAGCAGTACTTC
CDR3aa: CASSQDRGNEQYF

d_gene: NA
abundance: NA
j_gene: TRBJ2-3
v_gene: TRBV5-1
CDR3nt: TGCGCCAGCGGCAGACAGGTCAGCACAGATACGCAGTATTTT
CDR3aa: CASGRQVSTDTQYF

d_gene: TRBD1
abundance: many
j_gene: TRBJ2-7
v_gene: TRBV16
CDR3nt: TGTGCCAGCAGCCAATCAGGCAACAGGGGGTTCTACGAGCAGTACTTC
CDR3aa: CASSQSGNRGFYEQYF

d_gene: TRBD1
abundance: NA
j_gene: TRBJ2-5
v_gene: TRBV5-6
CDR3nt: TGTGCCAGCAGCTTTCAGGGACAGGATGGGACCCAGTACTTC
CDR3aa: CASSFQGQDGTQYF

d_gene: TRBD2
abundance: NA
j_gene: TRBJ2-5
v_gene: TRBV20-1
CDR3nt: TGCAGTGCTAGTAACCGGGAGGGCCAAGAGACCCAGTACTTC
CDR3aa: CSASNREGQETQYF

d_gene: NA
abundance: many
j_gene: TRBJ1-2
v_gene: TRBV7-8
CDR3nt: TGTGCCAGCAGGCCGGCAGGGGAATATGGCTACACCTTC
CDR3aa: CASRPAGEYGYTF